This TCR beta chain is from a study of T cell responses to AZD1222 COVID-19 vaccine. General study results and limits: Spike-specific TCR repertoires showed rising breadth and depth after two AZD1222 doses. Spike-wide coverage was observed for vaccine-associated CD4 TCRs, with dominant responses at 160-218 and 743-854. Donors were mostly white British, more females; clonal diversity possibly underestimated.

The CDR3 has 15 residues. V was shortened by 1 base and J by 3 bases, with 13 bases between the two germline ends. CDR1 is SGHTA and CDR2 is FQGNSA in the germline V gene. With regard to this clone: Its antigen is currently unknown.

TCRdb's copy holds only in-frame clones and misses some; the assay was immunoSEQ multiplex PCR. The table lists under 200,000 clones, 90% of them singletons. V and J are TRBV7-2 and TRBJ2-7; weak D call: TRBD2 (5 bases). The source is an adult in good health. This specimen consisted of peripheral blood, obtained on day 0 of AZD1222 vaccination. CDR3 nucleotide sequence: TGTGCCAGCAGCTTAGGAGGATCGGGGTACTACGAGCAGTACTTC. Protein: CASSLGGSGYYEQYF.